The present T cell receptor (beta chain) was sequenced within a study of OX40 agonist ivuxolimab in advanced cancers. For the study at large: Patients were treated with intravenous ivuxolimab, dosed at 0.01 to 10 mg/kg and infused every 2 weeks. Prior therapy, whether anti-PD-1, anti-PD-L1 or anti-CTLA-4, was allowed, and 35% to 40% had some. Notes on the study in general: Nonresponders included some who also had low normalized T-cell clonal expansion. In the expanded peripheral T cells, antigen specificity was never determined.

Method: immunoSEQ multiplex PCR; TCRdb's copy keeps in-frame clones and lacks some. The profile shows roughly 100,000 clones, about 85% of them singletons. This clone was found once. Antigen: not known. The CDR3 is made up of 14 amino acids. V was clipped by 5 bases and J by 5 bases; unmatched bases: 3. Germline V gene lookup returns CDR1 SGHVS and CDR2 FQNEAQ. The chain has TRBV7-8 and TRBJ2-3, with 11 bases aligning to TRBD2. The receptor's source is an adult with an advanced solid tumor such as melanoma, head and neck, liver or kidney cancer. Material: CD4+ or CD8+ T cells sorted from blood, obtained in a trial of the OX40 agonist ivuxolimab. CDR3 nucleotide sequence: TGTGCCAGCAGCGGGACTAGCGGACGAGATACGCAGTATTTT. It is translated as CASSGTSGRDTQYF.